This TCR beta chain originates from a study of blood T cell repertoires in COVID-19. At the level of the study: Collection of acute and convalescent COVID-19 samples took place in the United States, Italy and Spain. From T cells, B-cell-depleted T cells, or PBMCs came the material, which was cDNA or gDNA.

Study processing details: Amplification from reference gene primers served as the basis for estimated nucleated cell counts. Sequencing was performed with immunoSEQ multiplex PCR; in TCRdb, only in-frame clones are kept and a portion is missing. The V and J calls and the clone size are those of that table, but D and trimming were determined from the DNA. The sample lists some 110,000 clones; over 80% were seen once. The germline V gene has CDR1 SGHDT and CDR2 YYEEEE. V dropped 5 bases and J dropped 3; count of bases not matched to a gene: 7. The CDR3 spans 14 residues. This TCR was recovered from a man over 45 with acute or convalescent COVID-19. The J gene is TRBJ2-7, the V gene TRBV5-6; the match to TRBD1 covers 8 bases. The sequenced material came from peripheral blood. As DNA, the CDR3 is TGTGCCAGCAGGCAGACAGGGGATTTCTACGAGCAGTACTTC. The encoded protein is CASRQTGDFYEQYF.